This T cell receptor (beta chain) was captured in a study of technical replicates of blood from a handful of donors. Clones were sequenced by immunoSEQ multiplex PCR, and TCRdb holds only the in-frame ones, with some missing. The sample includes fewer than 60,000 clones, 92% seen only once; the top ten take around 3.9%. V was pared by 2 bases and J by 0 bases, with 11 bases between. Germline values: CDR1 MNHNS, CDR2 SASEGT. The CDR3 runs to 17 residues. This TCR derives from a human donor in good health. Some clones in this sample may be carry-over from other donors' samples. Source material: PBMCs. The chain employs TRBV6-1 and TRBJ1-6; no clear D gene. The CDR3 DNA sequence: TGTGCCAGCAGTGAATGGAGTATTAGCTCCTATAATTCACCCCTCCACTTT. This encodes CASSEWSISSYNSPLHF.